The 19 T cell receptor beta chains given below trace back to one sample, sequenced in a study of early T cells in non-severe SARS-CoV-2 infection. TCRdb re-derived calls from the 5' RACE reads in MiXCR, one entry per CDR3 protein. The data contain some 82,000 distinct CDR3 sequences, more than 5% of them singletons. The sequenced sample consisted of whole blood. The origin of the receptors is an adult who was a healthcare worker with PCR-confirmed SARS-CoV-2 infection or an uninfected control (not recorded which).

This clonotype was detected ten times or more. The rearrangement uses TRBV6-1 and TRBJ2-2; no clear D gene. Germline CDR1 and CDR2: MNHNS and SASEGT. The CDR3 sequence is 15 residues long. The V and J ends lost 3 bases and 2 bases respectively, with 10 bases between them. The CDR3 nucleotides read TGTGCCAGCAGTGATAGTCTAGGTAACACCGGGGAGCTGTTTTTT. Its protein is CASSDSLGNTGELFF.

This clonotype showed up just a few times. This sequence joins TRBV7-2 and TRBJ2-3; weak D call: TRBD1 (6 bases). Looked up from germline, CDR1 is SGHTA and CDR2 is FQGNSA. V was trimmed by 3 bases and J by 4 bases, leaving 14 bases between them. The CDR3 length is 15 residues. CDR3 sequence (DNA): TGTGCCAGCAGCTTGTTCAGGGGTGGGCCAGATACGCAGTATTTT. Its translation is CASSLFRGGPDTQYF.

This clonotype came up many times. This chain connects TRBV12-3 or TRBV12-4 to TRBJ1-1, with a weak D call TRBD1 (5 bases). The germline V and J ends were trimmed by 3 bases and 1 base, with 6 bases remaining between them. The CDR3 extends over 13 amino acids. Written as DNA, the CDR3 is TGTGCCAGCAGTTTGAGGGGGAACACTGAAGCTTTCTTT. Encoded protein: CASSLRGNTEAFF.

The chain links TRBV11-2 to TRBJ2-1; tentatively, D is TRBD1 (6 bases). This CDR3 spans 13 amino acids. From germline, CDR1 is SGHAT and CDR2 FQNNGV. With 3 bases removed from V and 6 bases from J, the gap between germline ends came to 9 bases. CDR3 sequence reads: CASSLGAPNEQFF. The CDR3 DNA sequence: TGTGCCAGCAGCTTGGGGGCCCCCAATGAGCAGTTCTTC.

This chain links TRBV7-2 with TRBJ2-3; D gene ambiguous. CDR1 and CDR2 from the germline V gene are SGHTA and FQGNSA. Trimming left V 1 base short and J 2 bases short, with 7 bases between. The CDR3 spans 14 residues. CDR3 coding DNA: TGTGCCAGCAGCTTAGATGGAAACACAGATACGCAGTATTTT. This codes for CASSLDGNTDTQYF.

Many counts were recorded for this clonotype. V gene TRBV11-2 combines with J gene TRBJ2-7; D gene ambiguous. From germline, CDR1 is SGHAT and CDR2 FQNNGV. The CDR3 is 15 amino acids. V was clipped by 1 base and J by 4 bases, with 14 bases between them. The DNA of the CDR3 is TGTGCCAGCAGCTTAGGCCCAGGTTCGGCGTACGAGCAGTACTTC. Translating gives CASSLGPGSAYEQYF.

In its sample, this clonotype was seen many times. The rearrangement uses TRBV28 and TRBJ2-6; a possible D gene is TRBD2 (5 bases). V was shortened by 5 bases and J by 2 bases, with 10 bases between the two germline ends. The CDR3 consists of 15 residues. The germline CDR1 and CDR2 sequences are MDHEN and SYDVKM. CDR3 nucleotides: TGTGCCAGCAGTGCCCCCGGGGCTGGGGCCAACGTCCTGACTTTC. It translates to CASSAPGAGANVLTF.

This chain links TRBV6-5 with TRBJ1-1; D uncertain. The germline V gene has CDR1 MNHEY and CDR2 SVGAGI. The V end was cut by 8 bases, the J end by 0 bases, with 16 bases between. This CDR3 has 15 amino acids. The CDR3 DNA reads as TGTGCCAGCGAGCCCCGCAGTCGCATGAACACTGAAGCTTTCTTT. It yields the protein CASEPRSRMNTEAFF.

The sample holds many counts of this clonotype. The genes are TRBV5-1 and TRBJ1-6; tentatively, D is TRBD1 (6 bases). Germline lookup yields CDR1 SGHRS and CDR2 YFSETQ. V gave up 4 bases and J gave up 7 bases, with 9 bases separating them. The CDR3 spans 13 residues. For the CDR3, the DNA is TGCGCCAGCAGCCGGACAGTGAATTCACCCCTCCACTTT. This encodes CASSRTVNSPLHF.

J is TRBJ2-5 and V is TRBV10-3, with TRBD2 as a possible D gene (6 bases). V lost 0 bases and J 5 bases, leaving 10 bases between the germline ends. There are 14 residues in the CDR3. The germline gives CDR1 ENHRY, CDR2 SYGVKD. The CDR3 coding sequence is TGTGCCATCAGTGAGTCGCCGGGGGACGAGACCCAGTACTTC. Residues: CAISESPGDETQYF.

This clonotype appeared a few times. CDR3 bases: TGCAGTGCTAGAGATCCGGCAGGGGGCGCGGTTTACGAGCAGTACTTC. Residues: CSARDPAGGAVYEQYF. V is TRBV20-1 and J is TRBJ2-7; 8 bases are a match to TRBD1. V was pared by 0 bases and J by 4 bases, with 11 bases of the junction left unmatched. This CDR3 spans 16 amino acids. Germline V gene sequence: CDR1 DFQATT, CDR2 SNEGSKA (reference sequence).

Comment on this clonotype: Since a much larger clone is just one base distant, this may be a read error. The V and J genes are TRBV6-1 and TRBJ1-3; TRBD1 is a possible D gene (6 bases). This CDR3 is 14 amino acids long. Germline-derived CDR1 and CDR2 are MNHNS and SASEGT. The CDR3 nucleotides read TGTGCCAGCAGAAGGGGGACCTCTGAAAACACCATATATTTT. This sequence encodes CASRRGTSENTIYF.

The rearrangement uses TRBV18 and TRBJ1-4; a weak D match, TRBD1 (5 bases). Germline V CDR1 and CDR2: KGHSH, LQKENI. This CDR3 is 16 amino acids long. Between the trimmed V and J ends, which lost 2 bases and 0 bases, there was a span of 10 bases. In DNA form, the CDR3 reads TGTGCCAGCTCACCAATGTTGGGGGCAACTAATGAAAAACTGTTTTTT. It encodes CASSPMLGATNEKLFF.

This clonotype was detected a few times. This rearrangement joins TRBV20-1 to TRBJ2-1; possibly TRBD1 for D (7 bases). Germline V gene lookup returns CDR1 DFQATT and CDR2 SNEGSKA (reference sequence). The CDR3 has 15 residues. The ends were cut back, 4 bases at V and 7 bases at J, with 20 bases in the middle. The CDR3 loop reads CSATPNRGAGNEQFF. CDR3 sequence (DNA): TGCAGTGCTACACCAAACAGGGGCGCGGGGAATGAGCAGTTCTTC.

The table lists this clonotype with a few counts. The rearrangement uses TRBV7-2 and TRBJ2-2, with D hard to call. The length of the CDR3 is 14 residues. The V end lost 5 bases, the J end lost 0 bases, and 7 bases lay between the germline ends. Germline loops: CDR1 SGHTA, CDR2 FQGNSA. The DNA for the CDR3 is TGTGCCAGCAGCCCCGGGCCGAACACCGGGGAGCTGTTTTTT. Its translation is CASSPGPNTGELFF.

Ten or more counts support this clonotype. The chain links TRBV19 to TRBJ1-1; no definite D call. CDR3 size: 12 residues. CDR1 LNHDA and CDR2 SQIVND come from the germline V gene (reference sequence). Trimming stripped 2 bases from V and 1 base from J, with 2 bases between. In DNA form, the CDR3 reads TGTGCCAGTAGTATACAGAACACTGAAGCTTTCTTT. Translation: CASSIQNTEAFF. The variable domain in full, with the rest retrieved from reference TRBV19 and TRBJ1-1, is DGGITQSPKYLFRKEGQNVTLSCEQNLNHDAMYWYRQDPGQGLRLIYYSQIVNDFQKGDIAEGYSVSREKKESFPLTVTSAQKNPTAFYLCASSIQNTEAFFGQGTRLTVV.

This clonotype appeared a few times. DNA of the CDR3: TGTGCCAGCAGTTCCAGGGGACAGTACGAGCAGTACTTC. Residues: CASSSRGQYEQYF. The chain combines TRBV6-5 with TRBJ2-7; 7 bases agree with TRBD1. Unmatched junction bases numbered 4, after V lost 4 bases and J lost 4 bases. The CDR3 sequence is 13 residues long. Germline loops: CDR1 MNHEY, CDR2 SVGAGI.

The chain has TRBV20-1 and TRBJ2-5, with unresolved D. This CDR3 has 11 amino acids. The V gene's germline CDR1 is DFQATT and CDR2 SNEGSKA (reference sequence). V lost 5 bases and J 1 base, leaving 5 bases between the germline ends. DNA of the CDR3: TGCAGTGCTGGGATCCAAGAGACCCAGTACTTC. This encodes CSAGIQETQYF.

This clonotype was observed a handful of times. CDR3: CASSPGSETQYF. The DNA of the CDR3 is TGTGCCAGCAGCCCAGGGTCGGAGACCCAGTACTTC. J is TRBJ2-5 and V is TRBV7-9, with D tentatively TRBD1 (5 bases). Germline CDR1 SEHNR, CDR2 FQNEAQ (reference sequence). V dropped 5 bases and J dropped 5 bases, with 9 bases sitting between them. This CDR3 is 12 amino acids long.